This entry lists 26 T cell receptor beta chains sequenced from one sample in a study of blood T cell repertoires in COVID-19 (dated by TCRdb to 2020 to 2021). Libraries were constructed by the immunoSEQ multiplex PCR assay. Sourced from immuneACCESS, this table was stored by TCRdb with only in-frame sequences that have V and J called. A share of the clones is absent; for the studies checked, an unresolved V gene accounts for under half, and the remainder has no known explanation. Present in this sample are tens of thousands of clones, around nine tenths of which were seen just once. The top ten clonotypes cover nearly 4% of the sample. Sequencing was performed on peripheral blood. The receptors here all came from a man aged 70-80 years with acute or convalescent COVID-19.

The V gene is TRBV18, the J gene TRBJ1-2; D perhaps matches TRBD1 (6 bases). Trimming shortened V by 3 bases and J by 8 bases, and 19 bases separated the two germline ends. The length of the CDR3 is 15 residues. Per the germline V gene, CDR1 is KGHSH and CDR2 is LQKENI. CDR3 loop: CASSPVQGSIGGYTF. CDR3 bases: TGTGCCAGCTCACCTGTACAGGGTTCAATCGGGGGCTACACCTTC.

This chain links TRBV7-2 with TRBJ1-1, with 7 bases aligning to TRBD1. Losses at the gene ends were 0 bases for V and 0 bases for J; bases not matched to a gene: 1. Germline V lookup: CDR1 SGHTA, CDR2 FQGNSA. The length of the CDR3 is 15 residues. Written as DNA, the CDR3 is TGTGCCAGCAGCTTAGCGGGACAGCTGAACACTGAAGCTTTCTTT. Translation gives CASSLAGQLNTEAFF.

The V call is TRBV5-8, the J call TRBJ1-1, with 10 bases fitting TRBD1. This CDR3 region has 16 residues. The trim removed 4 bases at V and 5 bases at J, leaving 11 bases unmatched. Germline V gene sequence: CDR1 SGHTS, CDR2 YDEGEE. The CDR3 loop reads CASSDDRGRRGTEAFF. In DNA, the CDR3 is TGTGCCAGCAGCGATGACAGGGGGCGCAGGGGGACTGAAGCTTTCTTT.

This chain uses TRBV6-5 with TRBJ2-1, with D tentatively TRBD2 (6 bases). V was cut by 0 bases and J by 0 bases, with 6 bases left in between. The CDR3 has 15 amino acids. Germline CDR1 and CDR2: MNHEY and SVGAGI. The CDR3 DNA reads TGTGCCAGCAGTTACTCGACTAGCTCCTACAATGAGCAGTTCTTC. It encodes CASSYSTSSYNEQFF.

Here the CDR3 DNA reads TGTGCCAGCAGCCGCCTTCGTGGGGGGGAGGACACCGGGGAGCTGTTTTTT. Protein sequence: CASSRLRGGEDTGELFF. The chain combines TRBV7-9 with TRBJ2-2; 7 bases fit TRBD2. The germline gives CDR1 SEHNR, CDR2 FQNEAQ (reference sequence). Losses at the gene ends were 5 bases for V and 3 bases for J; bases not matched to a gene: 12. The CDR3 contains 17 residues. Full variable domain (remainder filled in from reference TRBV7-9 and TRBJ2-2): DTGVSQNPRHKITKRGQNVTFRCDPISEHNRLYWYRQTLGQGPEFLTYFQNEAQLEKSRLLSDRFSAERPKGSFSTLEIQRTEQGDSAMYLCASSRLRGGEDTGELFFGEGSRLTVL.

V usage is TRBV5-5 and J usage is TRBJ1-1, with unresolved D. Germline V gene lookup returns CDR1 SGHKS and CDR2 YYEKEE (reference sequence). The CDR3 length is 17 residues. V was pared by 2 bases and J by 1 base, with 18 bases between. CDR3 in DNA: TGTGCCAGCAGCTTTTCGGGAAACCCCCCTACGAACACTGAAGCTTTCTTT. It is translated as CASSFSGNPPTNTEAFF.

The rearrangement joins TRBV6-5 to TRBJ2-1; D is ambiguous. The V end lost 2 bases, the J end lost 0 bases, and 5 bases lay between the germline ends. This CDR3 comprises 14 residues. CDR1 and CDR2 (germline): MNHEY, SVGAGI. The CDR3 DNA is TGTGCCAGCAGTTACGACTCCTCCTACAATGAGCAGTTCTTC. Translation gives CASSYDSSYNEQFF.

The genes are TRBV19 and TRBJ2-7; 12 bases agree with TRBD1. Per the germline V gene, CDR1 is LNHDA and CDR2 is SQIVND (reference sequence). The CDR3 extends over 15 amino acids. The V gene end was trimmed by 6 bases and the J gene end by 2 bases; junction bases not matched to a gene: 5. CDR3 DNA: TGTGCCAGTAGCCGGGGACAGGGGGCCACCTACGAGCAGTACTTC. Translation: CASSRGQGATYEQYF.

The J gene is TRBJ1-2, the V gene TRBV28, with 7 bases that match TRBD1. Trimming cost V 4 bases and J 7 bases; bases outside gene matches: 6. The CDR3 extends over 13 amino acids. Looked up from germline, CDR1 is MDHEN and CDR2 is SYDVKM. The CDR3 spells CASSSGTVGGYTF. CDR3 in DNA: TGTGCCAGCAGTTCCGGGACAGTGGGTGGCTACACCTTC.

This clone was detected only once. In nucleotides, the CDR3 is TGCGCCAGCAGCCCGGGGGAGGGGGACTATGGCTACACCTTC. Its translation: CASSPGEGDYGYTF. The genes are TRBV4-1 and TRBJ1-2, with a possible D match to TRBD1 (6 bases). Germline CDR1 and CDR2: MGHRA and YSYEKL. CDR3 length: 14 residues. The V end was cut by 4 bases, the J end by 3 bases, with 12 bases between.

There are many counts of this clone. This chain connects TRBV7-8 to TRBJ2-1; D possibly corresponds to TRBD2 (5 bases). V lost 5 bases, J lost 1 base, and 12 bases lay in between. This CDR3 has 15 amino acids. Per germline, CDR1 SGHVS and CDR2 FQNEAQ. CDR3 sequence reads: CASSPDSLSYNEQFF. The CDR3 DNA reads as TGTGCCAGCAGCCCGGACTCCCTTTCCTACAATGAGCAGTTCTTC.

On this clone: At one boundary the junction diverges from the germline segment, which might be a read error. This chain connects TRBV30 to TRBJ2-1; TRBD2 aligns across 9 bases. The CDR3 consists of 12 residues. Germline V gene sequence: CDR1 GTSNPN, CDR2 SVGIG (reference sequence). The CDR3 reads CASSSRRGGMIF. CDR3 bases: TGTGCCTCCTCGTCGCGGCGGGGGGGTATGATCTTC.

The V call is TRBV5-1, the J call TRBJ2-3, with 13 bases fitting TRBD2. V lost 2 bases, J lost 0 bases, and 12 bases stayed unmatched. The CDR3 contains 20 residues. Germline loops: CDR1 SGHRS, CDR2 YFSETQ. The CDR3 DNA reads TGCGCCAGCAGCTTACCTACCGGGACTAGCGGGGTCATTAGCACAGATACGCAGTATTTT. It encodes CASSLPTGTSGVISTDTQYF. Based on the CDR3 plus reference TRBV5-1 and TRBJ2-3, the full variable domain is KAGVTQTPRYLIKTRGQQVTLSCSPISGHRSVSWYQQTPGQGLQFLFEYFSETQRNKGNFPGRFSGRQFSNSRSEMNVSTLELGDSALYLCASSLPTGTSGVISTDTQYFGPGTRLTVL.

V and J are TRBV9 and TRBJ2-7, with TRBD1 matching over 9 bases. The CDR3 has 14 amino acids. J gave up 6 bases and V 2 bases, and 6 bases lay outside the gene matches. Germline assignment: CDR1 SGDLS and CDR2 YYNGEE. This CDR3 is CASSVGTGWGEQYF. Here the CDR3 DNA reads TGTGCCAGCAGCGTTGGGACAGGGTGGGGCGAGCAGTACTTC.

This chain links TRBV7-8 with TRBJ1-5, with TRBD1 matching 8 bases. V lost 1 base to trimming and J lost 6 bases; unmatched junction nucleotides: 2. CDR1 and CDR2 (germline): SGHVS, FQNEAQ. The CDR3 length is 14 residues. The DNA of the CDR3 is TGTGCCAGCAGCTTAGGGACAGGGTTTCAGCCCCAGCATTTT. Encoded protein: CASSLGTGFQPQHF. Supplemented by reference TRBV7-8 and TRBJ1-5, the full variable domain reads GAGVSQSPRYKVAKRGQDVALRCDPISGHVSLFWYQQALGQGPEFLTYFQNEAQLDKSGLPSDRFFAERPEGSVSTLKIQRTQQEDSAVYLCASSLGTGFQPQHFGDGTRLSIL.

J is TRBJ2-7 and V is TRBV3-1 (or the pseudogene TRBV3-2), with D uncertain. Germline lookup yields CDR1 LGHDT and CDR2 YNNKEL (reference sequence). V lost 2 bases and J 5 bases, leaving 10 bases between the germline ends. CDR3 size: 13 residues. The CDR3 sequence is CASSQLWANEQYF. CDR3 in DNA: TGTGCCAGCAGCCAACTGTGGGCCAACGAGCAGTACTTC.

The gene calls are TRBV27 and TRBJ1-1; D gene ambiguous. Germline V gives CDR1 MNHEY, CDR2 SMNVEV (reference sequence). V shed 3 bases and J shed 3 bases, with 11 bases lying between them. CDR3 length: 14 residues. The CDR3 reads CASSFIYPHTEAFF. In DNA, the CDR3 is TGTGCCAGCAGTTTTATCTACCCGCACACTGAAGCTTTCTTT.

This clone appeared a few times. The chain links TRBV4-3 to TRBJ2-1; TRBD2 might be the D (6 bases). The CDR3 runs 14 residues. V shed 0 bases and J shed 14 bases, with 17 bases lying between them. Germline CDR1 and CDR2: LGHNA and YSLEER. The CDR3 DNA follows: TGCGCCAGCAGCCAAGATCGGGGACTCCCTGGGAAGTTCTTC. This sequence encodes CASSQDRGLPGKFF.

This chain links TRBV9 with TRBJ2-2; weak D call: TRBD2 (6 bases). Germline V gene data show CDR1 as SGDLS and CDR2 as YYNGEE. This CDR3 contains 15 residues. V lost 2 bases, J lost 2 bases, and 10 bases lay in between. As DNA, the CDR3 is TGTGCCAGCAGCGTGCGGGGCCCTAACACCGGGGAGCTGTTTTTT. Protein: CASSVRGPNTGELFF.

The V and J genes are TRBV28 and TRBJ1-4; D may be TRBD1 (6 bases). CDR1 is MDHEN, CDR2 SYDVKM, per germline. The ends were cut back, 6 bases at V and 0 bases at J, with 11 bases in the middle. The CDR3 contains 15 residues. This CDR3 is CASSAGVATNEKLFF. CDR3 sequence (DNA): TGTGCCAGCAGCGCAGGGGTCGCAACTAATGAAAAACTGTTTTTT.

For the CDR3, the DNA is TGTGCCAGCAGCCTGAACAGGGGGCAGGTCTATGGCTACACCTTC. Its translation: CASSLNRGQVYGYTF. The chain combines TRBV5-8 with TRBJ1-2; 9 bases are a match to TRBD1. CDR3 length: 15 amino acids. V trimming: 4 bases; J trimming: 4 bases; junction bases outside the gene matches: 8. The germline V gene has CDR1 SGHTS and CDR2 YDEGEE.

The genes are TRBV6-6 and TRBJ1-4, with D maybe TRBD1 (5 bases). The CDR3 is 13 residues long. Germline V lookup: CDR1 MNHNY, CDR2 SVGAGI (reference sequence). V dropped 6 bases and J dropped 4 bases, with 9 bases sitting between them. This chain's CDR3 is CASRTGGNEKLFF. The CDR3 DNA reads TGTGCCAGCAGAACAGGCGGTAATGAAAAACTGTTTTTT.

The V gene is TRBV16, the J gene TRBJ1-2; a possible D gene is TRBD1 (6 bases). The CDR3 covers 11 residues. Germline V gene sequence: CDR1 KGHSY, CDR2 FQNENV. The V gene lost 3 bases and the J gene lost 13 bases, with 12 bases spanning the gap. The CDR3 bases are TGTGCCAGCAGCCATGGGACAATAGCCACCTTC. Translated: CASSHGTIATF.

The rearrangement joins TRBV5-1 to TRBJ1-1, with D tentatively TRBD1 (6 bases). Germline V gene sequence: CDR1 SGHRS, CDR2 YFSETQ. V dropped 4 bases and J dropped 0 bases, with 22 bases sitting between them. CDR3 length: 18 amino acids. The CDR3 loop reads CASSHPLDSPTLNTEAFF. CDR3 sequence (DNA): TGCGCCAGCAGCCACCCCCTGGACAGCCCTACGCTGAACACTGAAGCTTTCTTT.

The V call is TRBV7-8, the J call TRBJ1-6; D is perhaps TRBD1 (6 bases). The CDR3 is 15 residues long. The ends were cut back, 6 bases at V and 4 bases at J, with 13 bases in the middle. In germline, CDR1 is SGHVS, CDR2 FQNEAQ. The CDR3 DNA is TGTGCCAGCAGTCTGGGCAGGGGATATAATTCACCCCTCCACTTT. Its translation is CASSLGRGYNSPLHF.

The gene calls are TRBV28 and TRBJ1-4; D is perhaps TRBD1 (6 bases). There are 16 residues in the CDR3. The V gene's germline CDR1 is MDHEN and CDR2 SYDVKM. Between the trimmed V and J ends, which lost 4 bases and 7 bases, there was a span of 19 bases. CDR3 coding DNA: TGTGCCAGCAGTTGGGGGACGGGGGGCGAGGGTGAAAAACTGTTTTTT. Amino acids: CASSWGTGGEGEKLFF.